The sequence of this TCR beta chain was determined in a study of response to subunit inactivated influenza vaccine. General study results and limits: It was the authors' suggestion that each seasonal influenza vaccination recruits few new T cells.

TCRdb fed the RT-PCR reads into MiXCR, producing one record per CDR3 protein. Altogether roughly 700,000 distinct CDR3 sequences are present, less than 20% being singletons, with the ten largest covering around 10%. Note on this clonotype: Its target is unknown.

The length of the CDR3 is 12 residues. Between the trimmed V and J ends, which lost 4 bases and 7 bases, there was a span of 11 bases. Germline assignment: CDR1 ENHRY and CDR2 SYGVKD. The clonotype comes from a man aged 45-65 years who received an inactivated influenza vaccine. The chain has TRBV10-3 and TRBJ2-7; tentatively, D is TRBD1 (6 bases). Material: PBMCs from blood, obtained roughly 12 days after vaccination. The CDR3 DNA is TGTGCCATCAGTGCAACAGGGTATGAGCAGTACTTC. It codes for CAISATGYEQYF.